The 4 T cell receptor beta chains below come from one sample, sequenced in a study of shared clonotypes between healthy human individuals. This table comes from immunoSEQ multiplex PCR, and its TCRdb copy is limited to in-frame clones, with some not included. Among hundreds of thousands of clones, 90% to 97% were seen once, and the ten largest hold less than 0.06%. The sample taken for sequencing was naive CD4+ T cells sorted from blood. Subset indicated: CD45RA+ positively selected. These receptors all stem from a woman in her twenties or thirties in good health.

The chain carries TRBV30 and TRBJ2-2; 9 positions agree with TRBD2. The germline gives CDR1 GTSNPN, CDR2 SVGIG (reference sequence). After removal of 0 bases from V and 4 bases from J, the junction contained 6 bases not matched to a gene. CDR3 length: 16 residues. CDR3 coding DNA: TGTGCCTGGAGTGTTTGGGGTAGCGGGAGCACCGGGGAGCTGTTTTTT. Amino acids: CAWSVWGSGSTGELFF.

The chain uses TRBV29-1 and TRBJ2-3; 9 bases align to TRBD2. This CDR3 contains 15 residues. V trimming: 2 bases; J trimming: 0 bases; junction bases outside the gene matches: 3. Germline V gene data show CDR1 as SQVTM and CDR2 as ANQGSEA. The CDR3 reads CSVEFLAGSTDTQYF. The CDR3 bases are TGCAGCGTTGAATTCCTAGCGGGGAGCACAGATACGCAGTATTTT.

The CDR3 DNA follows: TGTGCCAGCAGCATAGGACAGAAGAACACTGAAGCTTTCTTT. This encodes CASSIGQKNTEAFF. The chain joins TRBV14 to TRBJ1-1; possible D gene TRBD1, 6 bases. CDR3 length: 14 residues. Germline lookup yields CDR1 SGHDN and CDR2 FVKESK. V was pared by 5 bases and J by 1 base, with 11 bases between.

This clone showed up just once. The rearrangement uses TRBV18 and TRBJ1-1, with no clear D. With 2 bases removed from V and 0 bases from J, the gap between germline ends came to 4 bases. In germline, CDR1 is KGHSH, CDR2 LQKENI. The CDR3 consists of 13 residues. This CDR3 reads CASSPNMNTEAFF. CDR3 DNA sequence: TGTGCCAGCTCACCAAACATGAACACTGAAGCTTTCTTT.